What follows are 17 T cell receptor beta chains derived from one specimen sequenced in a study of cytomegalovirus exposure and HLA in healthy donors. The PCR employed 60 Vbeta primers together with 13 Jbeta primers. The method was immunoSEQ multiplex PCR; TCRdb's version includes in-frame clones alone and lacks a portion of them. Of roughly 100,000 clones in the sample, about two thirds are singletons; the top ten hold approximately 0.74%. Sequencing was performed on PBMCs. These receptors were obtained from a boy between 10 and 17 years old in good health and CMV-seronegative.

This sequence joins TRBV28 and TRBJ1-5, with 9 nucleotides matching TRBD1. The CDR3 has 15 amino acids. V lost 2 bases to trimming and J lost 2 bases; unmatched junction nucleotides: 1. Germline values: CDR1 MDHEN, CDR2 SYDVKM. The CDR3 here is CASSLGDRGNQPQHF. CDR3 coding DNA: TGTGCCAGCAGTTTAGGGGACAGGGGCAATCAGCCCCAGCATTTT.

This clone was found a few times. The chain couples TRBV4-1 to TRBJ1-2; tentatively, D is TRBD1 (5 bases). Between the trimmed V and J ends, which lost 3 bases and 3 bases, there was a span of 8 bases. The CDR3 spans 13 residues. Germline V gene sequence: CDR1 MGHRA, CDR2 YSYEKL. The CDR3, as DNA: TGCGCCAGCAGCCACATAGGGGACTATGGCTACACCTTC. It is translated as CASSHIGDYGYTF.

The J gene is TRBJ2-4, the V gene TRBV15, with 7 bases matching TRBD2. Per germline, CDR1 LNHNV and CDR2 YYDKDF (reference sequence). J lost 15 bases, V lost 6 bases, and 8 bases had no gene match. CDR3 length: 11 residues. The CDR3 sequence is CATRSVAGVYF. CDR3 nucleotide sequence: TGTGCCACCAGATCTGTTGCGGGAGTGTACTTC.

The rearrangement uses TRBV2 and TRBJ1-1; D is perhaps TRBD1 (5 bases). The germline gives CDR1 SNHLY, CDR2 FYNNEI. This CDR3 has 13 amino acids. Trimming pared 8 bases from V and 3 bases from J, leaving 13 bases between. CDR3 sequence: CASWSSRDTEAFF. CDR3 bases: TGTGCCAGCTGGAGCTCCAGGGACACTGAAGCTTTCTTT.

The chain links TRBV4-1 to TRBJ1-1; possible D gene TRBD1, 5 bases. The CDR3 has 13 residues. The V end was cut by 3 bases, the J end by 4 bases, with 9 bases between. CDR1 is MGHRA, CDR2 YSYEKL, per germline. The CDR3 region is CASSQGRSTEAFF. The CDR3 DNA reads TGCGCCAGCAGCCAGGGGCGGAGCACTGAAGCTTTCTTT.

The genes are TRBV5-5 and TRBJ2-7; 8 nucleotides match TRBD2. J gave up 12 bases and V 1 base, and 9 bases lay outside the gene matches. Germline V gives CDR1 SGHKS, CDR2 YYEKEE (reference sequence). This CDR3 is built from 13 residues. Here the CDR3 reads CASSLRLAGWRYF. CDR3 DNA: TGTGCCAGCAGCTTGAGGTTAGCGGGGTGGAGGTACTTC.

The chain recombines TRBV2 with TRBJ2-3, with D maybe TRBD1 (6 bases). CDR1 is SNHLY, CDR2 FYNNEI, per germline. Trimming removed 5 bases from V and 4 bases from J, with 13 bases in between. The CDR3 totals 14 residues. CDR3 amino acids: CASSTGFGADTQYF. Written as DNA, the CDR3 is TGTGCCAGCAGTACAGGGTTTGGAGCAGATACGCAGTATTTT.

The genes are TRBV7-3 and TRBJ2-6; D unresolved. Deletions cut 5 bases from V and 4 bases from J, with 12 bases between. The CDR3 runs to 15 residues. Germline CDR1 and CDR2: SGHTA and FQGTGA. The CDR3: CASSHSPWGANVLTF. The CDR3 nucleotides are TGTGCCAGCAGCCACTCCCCGTGGGGGGCCAACGTCCTGACTTTC.

The V gene is TRBV5-4, the J gene TRBJ2-5; TRBD2 agrees at 9 bases. The germline gives CDR1 SGHNT, CDR2 YYREEE (reference sequence). This CDR3 is 16 amino acids long. V lost 1 base and J lost 6; bases outside the gene matches: 10. The CDR3 region has the DNA TGTGCCAGCAGCTTGTCCGGGACTAGCTACGCGCAGACCCAGTACTTC. Translation: CASSLSGTSYAQTQYF.

The rearrangement joins TRBV7-9 to TRBJ1-1, with D tentatively TRBD1 (6 bases). CDR3 size: 12 residues. V dropped 11 bases and J dropped 5 bases, with 15 bases sitting between them. Germline V CDR1 and CDR2: SEHNR, FQNEAQ (reference sequence). The CDR3 DNA reads as TGTGCCGGGATACAGGGAGAGACTGAAGCTTTCTTT. Translated, it gives CAGIQGETEAFF.

This clone has a handful of counts. The chain carries TRBV5-6 and TRBJ1-2, with TRBD1 identical over 7 bases. CDR3 length: 14 amino acids. Unmatched junction bases numbered 5, after V lost 2 bases and J lost 4 bases. Germline V lookup: CDR1 SGHDT, CDR2 YYEEEE. In DNA form, the CDR3 reads TGTGCCAGCAGCTTCTGGACAGGCCCCTATGGCTACACCTTC. As protein: CASSFWTGPYGYTF.

The rearrangement links TRBV6-6 to TRBJ2-7, with 9 bases aligning to TRBD2. V shed 5 bases and J 2 bases; nucleotides not matched to a gene: 4. This CDR3 comprises 14 residues. CDR1 is MNHNY and CDR2 is SVGAGI in the germline V gene (reference sequence). CDR3 residues: CASSRLAGTYEQYF. DNA of the CDR3: TGTGCCAGCAGTCGGCTAGCGGGAACCTACGAGCAGTACTTC.

The chain combines TRBV4-1 with TRBJ1-5; 7 bases fit TRBD1. CDR3 length: 14 residues. Germline V gene data show CDR1 as MGHRA and CDR2 as YSYEKL. V dropped 1 base and J dropped 6; count of bases not matched to a gene: 3. The CDR3 reads CASSQVQGGQPQHF. CDR3 DNA sequence: TGCGCCAGCAGCCAAGTCCAGGGGGGTCAGCCCCAGCATTTT.

The gene calls are TRBV6-1 and TRBJ1-5; a weak D match, TRBD1 (5 bases). V was pared by 4 bases and J by 1 base, with 14 bases between. The germline V gene has CDR1 MNHNS and CDR2 SASEGT. This CDR3 has 16 amino acids. In DNA, the CDR3 is TGTGCCAGCAGTGGGGGCGCGGGAGGGAGCAATCAGCCCCAGCATTTT. It yields the protein CASSGGAGGSNQPQHF.

In its sample, this clone was seen once. The CDR3 DNA is TGTGCCATCAGGGACAGGAGGGAGAGGGAGACCCAGTACTTC. The encoded protein is CAIRDRRERETQYF. The V and J genes are TRBV10-3 and TRBJ2-5; tentatively, D is TRBD1 (7 bases). Germline CDR1 reads ENHRY; CDR2 reads SYGVKD. The CDR3 has 14 amino acids. Trimming shortened V by 6 bases and J by 5 bases, and 16 bases separated the two germline ends.

The chain's CDR3 is CAWHRLAGGAGSYNEQFF. The CDR3 DNA follows: TGTGCCTGGCACCGACTAGCGGGGGGCGCAGGCTCCTACAATGAGCAGTTCTTC. This rearrangement joins TRBV30 to TRBJ2-1; 13 nucleotides match TRBD2. This CDR3 spans 18 amino acids. Germline assignment: CDR1 GTSNPN and CDR2 SVGIG (reference sequence). The ends lost 5 bases at V and 0 bases at J; junction bases unmatched: 10.

This clone has just a few counts. This sequence joins TRBV29-1 and TRBJ2-7, with a tentative D call TRBD2 (6 bases). CDR3 length: 12 residues. V was cut by 6 bases and J by 4 bases, with 13 bases left in between. Germline CDR1 and CDR2: SQVTM and ANQGSEA. The CDR3 spells CSVAYGGYEQYF. Here the CDR3 DNA reads TGCAGCGTCGCGTATGGGGGGTACGAGCAGTACTTC.